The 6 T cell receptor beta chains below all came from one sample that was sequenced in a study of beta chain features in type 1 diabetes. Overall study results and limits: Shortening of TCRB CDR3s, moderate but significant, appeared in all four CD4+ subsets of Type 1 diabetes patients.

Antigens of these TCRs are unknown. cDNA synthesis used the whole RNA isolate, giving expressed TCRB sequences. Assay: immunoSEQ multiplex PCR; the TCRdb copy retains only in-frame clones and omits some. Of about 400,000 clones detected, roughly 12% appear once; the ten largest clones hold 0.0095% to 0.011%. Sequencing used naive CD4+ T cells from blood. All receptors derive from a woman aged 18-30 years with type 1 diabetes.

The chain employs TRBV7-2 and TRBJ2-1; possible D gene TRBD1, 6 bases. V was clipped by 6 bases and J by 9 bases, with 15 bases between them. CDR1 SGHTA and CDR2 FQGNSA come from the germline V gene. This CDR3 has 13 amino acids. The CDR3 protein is CASRTPGQSEQFF. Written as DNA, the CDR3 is TGTGCCAGCAGGACCCCGGGACAATCTGAGCAGTTCTTC.

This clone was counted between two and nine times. The CDR3 DNA reads as TGTGCCAGCAGTCTCGTACAGAACACTGAAGCTTTCTTT. It yields the protein CASSLVQNTEAFF. This chain joins TRBV28 and TRBJ1-1; D gene uncertain. Germline CDR1 is MDHEN and CDR2 is SYDVKM. This CDR3 has 13 amino acids. Between the trimmed V and J ends, which lost 5 bases and 1 base, there was a span of 8 bases.

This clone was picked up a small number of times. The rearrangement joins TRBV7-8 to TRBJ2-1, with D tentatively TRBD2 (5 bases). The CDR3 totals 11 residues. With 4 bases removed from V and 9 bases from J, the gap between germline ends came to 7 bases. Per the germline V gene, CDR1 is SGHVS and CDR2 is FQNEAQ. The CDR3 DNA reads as TGTGCCAGCAGCTCCCGGGGTGAGCAGTTCTTC. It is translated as CASSSRGEQFF. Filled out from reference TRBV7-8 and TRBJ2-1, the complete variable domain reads GAGVSQSPRYKVAKRGQDVALRCDPISGHVSLFWYQQALGQGPEFLTYFQNEAQLDKSGLPSDRFFAERPEGSVSTLKIQRTQQEDSAVYLCASSSRGEQFFGPGTRLTVL.

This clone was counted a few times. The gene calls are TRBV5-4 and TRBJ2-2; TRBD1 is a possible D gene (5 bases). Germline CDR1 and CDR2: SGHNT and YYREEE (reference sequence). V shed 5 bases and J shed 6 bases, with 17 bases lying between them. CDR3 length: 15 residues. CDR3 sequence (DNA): TGTGCCAGCAGTGGGCCACCTGTGGGGCCCGGGGAGCTGTTTTTT. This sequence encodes CASSGPPVGPGELFF.

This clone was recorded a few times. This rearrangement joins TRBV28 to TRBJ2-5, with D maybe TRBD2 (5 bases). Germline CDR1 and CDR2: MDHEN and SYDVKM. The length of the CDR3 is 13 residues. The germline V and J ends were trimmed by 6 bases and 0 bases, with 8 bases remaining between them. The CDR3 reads CASSPGNQETQYF. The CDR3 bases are TGTGCCAGCAGCCCGGGGAACCAAGAGACCCAGTACTTC.

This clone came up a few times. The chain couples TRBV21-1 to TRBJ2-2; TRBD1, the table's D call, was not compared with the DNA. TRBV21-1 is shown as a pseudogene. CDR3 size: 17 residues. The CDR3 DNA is TGTGCCAGCAGCAAGGAGACAGGGGTATTGTTGGTCGGGGAGCTGTTTTTT. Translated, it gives CASSKETGVLLVGELFF.